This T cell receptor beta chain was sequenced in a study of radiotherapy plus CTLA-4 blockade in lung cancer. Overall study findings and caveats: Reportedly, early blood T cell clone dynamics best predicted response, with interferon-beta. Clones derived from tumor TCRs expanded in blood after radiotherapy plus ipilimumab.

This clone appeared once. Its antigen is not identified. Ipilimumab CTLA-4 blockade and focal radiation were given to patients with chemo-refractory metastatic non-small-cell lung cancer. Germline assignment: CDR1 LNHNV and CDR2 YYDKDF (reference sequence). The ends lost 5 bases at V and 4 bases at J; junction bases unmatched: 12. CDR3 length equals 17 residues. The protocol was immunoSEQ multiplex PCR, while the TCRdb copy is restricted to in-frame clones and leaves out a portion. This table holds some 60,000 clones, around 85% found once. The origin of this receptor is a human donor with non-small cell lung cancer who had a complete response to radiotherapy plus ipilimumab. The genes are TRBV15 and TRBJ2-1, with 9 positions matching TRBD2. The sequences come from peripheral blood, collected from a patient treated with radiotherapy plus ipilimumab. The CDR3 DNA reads TGTGCCACCAGCTCGAGAGGGCCTCTAGCGGGGTACAATGAGCAGTTCTTC. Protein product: CATSSRGPLAGYNEQFF.